What follows describes a single TCR beta chain. The CDR3 covers 14 residues. The germline V gene has CDR1 WSHSY and CDR2 SAAADI. V shed 5 bases and J 4 bases; nucleotides not matched to a gene: 6. How the authors handled the data: From reference gene primer amplification, estimates of nucleated cell counts were derived. Sequenced by immunoSEQ multiplex PCR; TCRdb stores in-frame clones only, minus some. Clonal size and the V and J genes are those of that table, whereas D and trimming came from the DNA. The data hold fewer than 110,000 clones, with around 88% observed a single time. This sample was included in a study of blood T cell repertoires in COVID-19. As for the study in general: Acute-phase and convalescent COVID-19 samples originated in the United States, Italy and Spain. In each case, the material was cDNA or gDNA derived from T cells, B-cell-depleted T cells, or PBMCs.

The chain couples TRBV10-2 to TRBJ1-2; 8 bases are shared with TRBD1. The sample consisted of peripheral blood. This TCR was recovered from a human donor in a cohort sampled during active COVID-19. The CDR3 DNA follows: TGCGCCAGCAGTCGGGAACAGGGGGGCTATGGCTACACCTTC. Encoded protein: CASSREQGGYGYTF.